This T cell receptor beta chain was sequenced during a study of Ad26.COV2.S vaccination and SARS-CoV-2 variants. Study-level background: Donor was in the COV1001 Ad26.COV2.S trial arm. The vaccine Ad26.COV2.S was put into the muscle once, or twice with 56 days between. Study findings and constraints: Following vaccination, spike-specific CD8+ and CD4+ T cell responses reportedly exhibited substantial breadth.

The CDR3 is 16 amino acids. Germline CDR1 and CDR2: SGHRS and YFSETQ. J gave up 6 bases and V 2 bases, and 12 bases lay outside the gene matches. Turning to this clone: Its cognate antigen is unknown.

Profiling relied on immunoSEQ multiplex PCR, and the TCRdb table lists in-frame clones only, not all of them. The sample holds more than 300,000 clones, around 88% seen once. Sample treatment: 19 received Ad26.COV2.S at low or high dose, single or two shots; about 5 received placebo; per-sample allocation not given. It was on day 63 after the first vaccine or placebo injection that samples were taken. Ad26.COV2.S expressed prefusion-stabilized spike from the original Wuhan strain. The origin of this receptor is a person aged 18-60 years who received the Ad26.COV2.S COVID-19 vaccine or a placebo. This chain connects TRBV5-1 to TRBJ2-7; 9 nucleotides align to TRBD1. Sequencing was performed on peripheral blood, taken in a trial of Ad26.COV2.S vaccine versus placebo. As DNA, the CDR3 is TGCGCCAGCAGCTTAACCTCCGGGACAGGGCTGAGCGAGCAGTACTTC. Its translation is CASSLTSGTGLSEQYF.